This T cell receptor beta chain was found in a study of regulatory and conventional T cells in RAG deficiency. On this clone: What it binds is not known.

Whole-study results and caveats: Patient subsets had shorter CDR3s; Omenn Treg-Tconv overlap exceeded 80%. These Omenn syndrome Treg sorts may hold peripherally activated cells instead. Shannon entropy fell and Simpson indices rose in RAG-deficient patients.

Clones were sequenced by immunoSEQ multiplex PCR, and TCRdb holds only the in-frame ones, with some missing. The sample shows tens of thousands of clones, over 80% of them seen only once. Trimming left V 8 bases short and J 5 bases short, with 21 bases between. CDR1 is LNHNV, CDR2 YYDKDF, per germline (reference sequence). The CDR3 runs to 16 residues. These data also featured in a second study, about regulatory T cells. As that report states: Amplification used 52 TRBV primers and 13 TRBJ primers.

The receptor was derived from a human donor in good health. The chain couples TRBV15 to TRBJ1-4, with D perhaps TRBD1 (5 bases). Sequencing was performed on CD8+ T cells sorted from blood. CDR3 residues: CATGEHLGQKNEKLFF. The CDR3 DNA is TGTGCCACCGGTGAACATTTAGGACAAAAAAATGAAAAACTGTTTTTT.